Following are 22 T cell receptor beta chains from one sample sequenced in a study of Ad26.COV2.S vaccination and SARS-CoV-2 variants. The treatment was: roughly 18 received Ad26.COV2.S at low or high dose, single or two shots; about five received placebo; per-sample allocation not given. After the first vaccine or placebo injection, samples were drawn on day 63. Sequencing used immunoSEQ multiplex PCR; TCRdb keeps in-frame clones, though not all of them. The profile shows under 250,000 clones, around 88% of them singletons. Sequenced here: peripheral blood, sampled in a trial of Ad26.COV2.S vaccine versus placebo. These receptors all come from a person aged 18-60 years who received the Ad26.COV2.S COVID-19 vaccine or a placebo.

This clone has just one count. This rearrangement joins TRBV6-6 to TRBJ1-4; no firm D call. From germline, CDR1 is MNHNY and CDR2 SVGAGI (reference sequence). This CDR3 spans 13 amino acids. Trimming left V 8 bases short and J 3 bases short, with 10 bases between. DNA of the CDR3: TGTGCCAGCGGGGAATGGTCTAATGAAAAACTGTTTTTT. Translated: CASGEWSNEKLFF.

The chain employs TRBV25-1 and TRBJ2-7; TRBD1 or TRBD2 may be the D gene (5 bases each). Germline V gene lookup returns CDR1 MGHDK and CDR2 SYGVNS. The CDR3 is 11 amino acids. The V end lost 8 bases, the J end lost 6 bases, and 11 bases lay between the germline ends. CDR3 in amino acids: CASGGFGEQYV. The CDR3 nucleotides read TGTGCCAGCGGGGGATTTGGCGAGCAGTACGTC.

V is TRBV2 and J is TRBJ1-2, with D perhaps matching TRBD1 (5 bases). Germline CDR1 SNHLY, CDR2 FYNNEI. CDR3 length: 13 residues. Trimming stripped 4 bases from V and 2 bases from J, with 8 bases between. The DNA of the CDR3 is TGTGCCAGCAGTGTTCGGGACAACTATGGCTACACCTTC. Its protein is CASSVRDNYGYTF.

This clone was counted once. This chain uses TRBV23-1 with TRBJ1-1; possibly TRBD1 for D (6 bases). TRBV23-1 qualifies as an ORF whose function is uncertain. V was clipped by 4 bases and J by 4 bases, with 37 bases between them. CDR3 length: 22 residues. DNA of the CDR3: TGCGCCAGCAGTCTTCAGACCAGCCGCCTGTCCGGCAGACAGGTTGAGTCCACTGAAGCTTTCTTT. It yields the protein CASSLQTSRLSGRQVESTEAFF.

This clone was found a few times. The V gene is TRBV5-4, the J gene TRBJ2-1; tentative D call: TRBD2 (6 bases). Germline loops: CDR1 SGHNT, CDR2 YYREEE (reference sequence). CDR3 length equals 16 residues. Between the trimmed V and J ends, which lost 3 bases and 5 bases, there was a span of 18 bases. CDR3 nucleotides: TGTGCCAGCAGCTCTCCTCCCGGGACTGGGGACAATGAGCAGTTCTTC. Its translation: CASSSPPGTGDNEQFF.

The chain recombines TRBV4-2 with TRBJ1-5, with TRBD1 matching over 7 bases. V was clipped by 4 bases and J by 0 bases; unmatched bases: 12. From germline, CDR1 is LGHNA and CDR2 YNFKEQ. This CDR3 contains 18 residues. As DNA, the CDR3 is TGTGCCAGCAGCCCCGCGCAGGGACAGATTAATAGCAATCAGCCCCAGCATTTT. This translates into CASSPAQGQINSNQPQHF.

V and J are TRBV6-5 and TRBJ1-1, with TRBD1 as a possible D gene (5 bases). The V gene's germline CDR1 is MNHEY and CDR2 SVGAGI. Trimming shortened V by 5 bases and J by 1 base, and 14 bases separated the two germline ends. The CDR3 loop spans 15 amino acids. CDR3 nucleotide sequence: TGTGCCAGCAGTCCCTTAGGGGTCCCGAACACTGAAGCTTTCTTT. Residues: CASSPLGVPNTEAFF.

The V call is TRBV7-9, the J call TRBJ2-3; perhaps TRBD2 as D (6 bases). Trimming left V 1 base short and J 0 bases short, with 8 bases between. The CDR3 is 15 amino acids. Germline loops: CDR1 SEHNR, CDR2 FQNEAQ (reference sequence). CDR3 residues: CASSLEGLSTDTQYF. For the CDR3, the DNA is TGTGCCAGCAGCTTAGAGGGACTGAGCACAGATACGCAGTATTTT.

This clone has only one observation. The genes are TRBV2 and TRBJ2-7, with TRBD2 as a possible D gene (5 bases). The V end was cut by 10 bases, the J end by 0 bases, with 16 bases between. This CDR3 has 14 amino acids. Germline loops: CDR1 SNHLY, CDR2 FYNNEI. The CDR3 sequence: CAKAEGPPSYEQYF. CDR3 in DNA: TGTGCCAAAGCAGAGGGTCCCCCCTCCTACGAGCAGTACTTC.

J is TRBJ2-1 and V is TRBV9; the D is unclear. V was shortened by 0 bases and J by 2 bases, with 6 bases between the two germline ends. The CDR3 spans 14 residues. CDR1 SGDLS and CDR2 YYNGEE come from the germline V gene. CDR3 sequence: CASSVVSPYNEQFF. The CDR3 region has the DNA TGTGCCAGCAGCGTAGTATCCCCCTACAATGAGCAGTTCTTC.

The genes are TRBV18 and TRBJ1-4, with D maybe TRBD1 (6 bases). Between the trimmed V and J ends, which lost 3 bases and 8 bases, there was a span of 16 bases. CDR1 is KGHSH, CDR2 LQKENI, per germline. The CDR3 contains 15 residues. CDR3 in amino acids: CASSPRDMPGEKLFF. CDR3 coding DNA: TGTGCCAGCTCACCCCGGGACATGCCTGGAGAAAAACTGTTTTTT.

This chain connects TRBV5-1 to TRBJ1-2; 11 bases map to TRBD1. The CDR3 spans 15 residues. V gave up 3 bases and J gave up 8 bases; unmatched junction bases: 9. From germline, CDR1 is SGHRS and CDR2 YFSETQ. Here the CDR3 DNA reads TGCGCCAGCAGCTGGACAGGGGGCGCATTCGAAGGCTACACCTTC. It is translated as CASSWTGGAFEGYTF.

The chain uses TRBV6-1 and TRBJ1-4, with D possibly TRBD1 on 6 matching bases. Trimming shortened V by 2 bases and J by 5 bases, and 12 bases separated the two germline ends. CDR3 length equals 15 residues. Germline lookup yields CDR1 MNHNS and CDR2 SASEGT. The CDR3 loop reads CASSESSGENEKLFF. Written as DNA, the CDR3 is TGTGCCAGCAGTGAATCTTCAGGGGAAAATGAAAAACTGTTTTTT.

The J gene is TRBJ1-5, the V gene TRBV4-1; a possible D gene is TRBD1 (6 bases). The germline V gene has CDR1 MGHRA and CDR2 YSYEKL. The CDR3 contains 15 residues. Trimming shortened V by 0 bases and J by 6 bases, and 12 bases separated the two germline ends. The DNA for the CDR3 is TGCGCCAGCAGCCAAGATCAGGCAGGGGTTCAGCCCCAGCATTTT. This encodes CASSQDQAGVQPQHF.

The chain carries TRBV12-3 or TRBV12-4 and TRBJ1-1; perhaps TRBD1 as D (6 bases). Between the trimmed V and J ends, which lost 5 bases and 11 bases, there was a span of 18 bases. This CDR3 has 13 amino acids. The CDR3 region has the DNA TGTGCCAGCAGTAAGTCACAGGGCTCTGGGGCTTTCTTT. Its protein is CASSKSQGSGAFF.

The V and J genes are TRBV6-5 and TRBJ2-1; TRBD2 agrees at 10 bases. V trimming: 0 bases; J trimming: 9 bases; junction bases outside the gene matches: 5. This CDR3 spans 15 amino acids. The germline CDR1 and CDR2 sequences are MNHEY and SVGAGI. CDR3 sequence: CASSYSSSGRGEQFF. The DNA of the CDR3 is TGTGCCAGCAGTTACTCGAGCAGCGGGAGGGGTGAGCAGTTCTTC.

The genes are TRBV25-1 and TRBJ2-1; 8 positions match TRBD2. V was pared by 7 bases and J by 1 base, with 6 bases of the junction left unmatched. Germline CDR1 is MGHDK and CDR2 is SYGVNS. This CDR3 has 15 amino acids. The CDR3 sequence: CASTRAGVSYNEQFF. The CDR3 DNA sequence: TGTGCCAGCACTAGAGCGGGGGTATCCTACAATGAGCAGTTCTTC.

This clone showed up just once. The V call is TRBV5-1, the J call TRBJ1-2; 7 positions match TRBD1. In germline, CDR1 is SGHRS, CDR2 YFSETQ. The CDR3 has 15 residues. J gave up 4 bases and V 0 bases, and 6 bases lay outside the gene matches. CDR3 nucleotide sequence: TGCGCCAGCAGCTTGGCCATAGGGGGCGCCTATGGCTACACCTTC. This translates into CASSLAIGGAYGYTF.

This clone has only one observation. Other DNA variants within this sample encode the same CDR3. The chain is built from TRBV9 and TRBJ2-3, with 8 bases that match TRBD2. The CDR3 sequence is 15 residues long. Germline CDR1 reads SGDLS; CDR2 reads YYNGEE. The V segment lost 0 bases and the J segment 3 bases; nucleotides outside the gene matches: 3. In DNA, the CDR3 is TGTGCCAGCAGCGTAGTTGCGGGAGGAACAGATACGCAGTATTTT. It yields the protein CASSVVAGGTDTQYF. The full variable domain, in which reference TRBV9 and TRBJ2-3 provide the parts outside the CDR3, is DSGVTQTPKHLITATGQRVTLRCSPRSGDLSVYWYQQSLDQGLQFLIQYYNGEERAKGNILERFSAQQFPDLHSELNLSSLELGDSALYFCASSVVAGGTDTQYFGPGTRLTVL.

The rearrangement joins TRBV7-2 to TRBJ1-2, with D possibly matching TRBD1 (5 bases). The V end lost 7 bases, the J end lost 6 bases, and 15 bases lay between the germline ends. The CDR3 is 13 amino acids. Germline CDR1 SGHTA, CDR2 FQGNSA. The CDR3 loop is CASTLDRQNGYTF. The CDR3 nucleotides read TGTGCCAGCACCCTCGACCGACAGAATGGCTACACCTTC.

The CDR3 DNA reads as TGCAGTGCTAGTCCCGGGACTGGGGCCAACGTCCTGACTTTC. Protein: CSASPGTGANVLTF. This chain joins TRBV20-1 and TRBJ2-6, with D possibly TRBD2 on 5 matching bases. CDR1 and CDR2 (germline): DFQATT, SNEGSKA (reference sequence). This CDR3 comprises 14 residues. V lost 3 bases and J lost 2, with 8 bases in between.

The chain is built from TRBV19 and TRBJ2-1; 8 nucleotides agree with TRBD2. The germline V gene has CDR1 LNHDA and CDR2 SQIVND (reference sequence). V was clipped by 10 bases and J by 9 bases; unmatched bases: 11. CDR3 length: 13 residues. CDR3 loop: CATRLAGPAEQFF. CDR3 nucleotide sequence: TGTGCCACCCGGCTAGCGGGCCCCGCTGAGCAGTTCTTC.